Only a few counts were recorded for the clone carrying this T cell receptor beta chain. Its cognate antigen is unknown. The data belong to a study of T-cell memory formation after mild COVID-19. Study at large: In these data, TCR clusters were largely donor specific. Study-wide results and caveats: Shrinking CD4+ clones were chiefly CM and EM; CD8+ ones were chiefly EMRA. Pre-infection memory already had some responding clones, implying cross-reactive memory joined.

This CDR3 has 13 residues. J gave up 4 bases and V 2 bases, and 4 bases lay outside the gene matches. Germline V gives CDR1 DFQATT, CDR2 SNEGSKA (reference sequence). After 5'RACE with constant-segment primers, TCR alpha and TCR beta cDNA libraries carrying sample barcodes and UMIs were obtained. TCRdb recomputed calls from the 5' RACE reads with MiXCR, one row per CDR3 protein. The repertoire holds hundreds of thousands of distinct CDR3 sequences, 15% seen once, with less than 2.5% in the top ten. Specimen: PBMCs or a T cell subset sorted from them (not recorded which). The chain couples TRBV20-1 to TRBJ2-5; 7 positions match TRBD1. This sequence originates from an adult woman who had mild COVID-19 (a few samples of this study predate the infection). Cell type and time point are not known. CDR3: CSARIGGRETQYF. CDR3 nucleotides: TGCAGTGCTAGAATAGGGGGCAGAGAGACCCAGTACTTC.